One sample yielded the 12 T cell receptor beta chains listed below, sequenced in a study of glioma-infiltrating T cells after dendritic cell vaccination. As to time point: after dendritic cell vaccination, including at tumor progression/relapse. This table comes from immunoSEQ multiplex PCR, and its TCRdb copy is limited to in-frame clones, with some not included. The sample shows about 82,000 clones, around 83% of them seen only once. The source was blood, collected after dendritic cell vaccination. These receptor sequences come from a human donor with glioblastoma.

The chain combines TRBV7-2 with TRBJ2-2; no clear D gene. Trimming stripped 1 base from V and 7 bases from J, with 10 bases between. The CDR3 runs to 14 residues. From germline, CDR1 is SGHTA and CDR2 FQGNSA. The DNA of the CDR3 is TGTGCCAGCAGCTTAGACCTCTCCGGCGGGGAGCTGTTTTTT. It is translated as CASSLDLSGGELFF.

This chain uses TRBV2 with TRBJ2-3; tentative D call: TRBD1 (5 bases). Germline V CDR1 and CDR2: SNHLY, FYNNEI. The CDR3 loop spans 15 amino acids. The V and J ends lost 0 bases and 3 bases respectively, with 10 bases between them. CDR3 DNA sequence: TGTGCCAGCAGTGAAGCGCGGTCAGGGACAGATACGCAGTATTTT. Amino acid sequence: CASSEARSGTDTQYF.

V is TRBV5-1 and J is TRBJ1-6, with a possible D match to TRBD1 (6 bases). Between the trimmed V and J ends, which lost 0 bases and 6 bases, there was a span of 16 bases. This CDR3 contains 17 residues. Germline V gene data show CDR1 as SGHRS and CDR2 as YFSETQ. CDR3 region: CASSLEVRTAINSPLHF. As DNA, the CDR3 is TGCGCCAGCAGCTTGGAGGTCCGGACAGCAATTAATTCACCCCTCCACTTT.

The chain employs TRBV2 and TRBJ2-3; TRBD2 agrees at 7 bases. The CDR3 extends over 15 amino acids. Trimming at V came to 0 bases and at J to 0 bases, leaving 0 bases not matched to a gene. Germline CDR1 and CDR2: SNHLY and FYNNEI. CDR3 bases: TGTGCCAGCAGTGAAGCGGGGGGGAGCACAGATACGCAGTATTTT. Its translation: CASSEAGGSTDTQYF.

The sample holds one count of this clone. The rearrangement links TRBV29-1 to TRBJ1-2; 9 bases fit TRBD1. Germline assignment: CDR1 SQVTM and CDR2 ANQGSEA. Trimming removed 3 bases from V and 2 bases from J; junction bases left unmatched: 4. CDR3 length: 14 residues. The CDR3 DNA reads TGCAGCGTTGATATACAGGGGGCGAACTATGGCTACACCTTC. Translated, it gives CSVDIQGANYGYTF.

The rearrangement uses TRBV9 and TRBJ2-3, with 7 bases fitting TRBD2. The CDR3 is 15 residues long. Germline V gene sequence: CDR1 SGDLS, CDR2 YYNGEE. J was trimmed by 4 bases and V by 0 bases; bases with no gene match: 5. The CDR3 reads CASSVVGRAPDTQYF. In DNA form, the CDR3 reads TGTGCCAGCAGCGTAGTTGGGAGGGCCCCAGATACGCAGTATTTT. The whole variable domain, filled in from reference TRBV9 and TRBJ2-3, reads DSGVTQTPKHLITATGQRVTLRCSPRSGDLSVYWYQQSLDQGLQFLIQYYNGEERAKGNILERFSAQQFPDLHSELNLSSLELGDSALYFCASSVVGRAPDTQYFGPGTRLTVL.

This clone was picked up a small number of times. The rearrangement uses TRBV9 and TRBJ1-2, with D tentatively TRBD1 (5 bases). Germline values: CDR1 SGDLS, CDR2 YYNGEE. Trimming removed 1 base at V and 8 bases at J, with 12 bases between. This CDR3 has 13 amino acids. CDR3 sequence: CASSVRRGEGYTF. The CDR3 region has the DNA TGTGCCAGCAGCGTACGCCGGGGGGAGGGCTACACCTTC.

The CDR3 DNA follows: TGTGCCAGCACCCGGACAGCCTTTGGGTCACCCCTCCACTTT. Its translation is CASTRTAFGSPLHF. The chain uses TRBV6-5 and TRBJ1-6; perhaps TRBD1 as D (6 bases). CDR3 length: 14 amino acids. Looked up from germline, CDR1 is MNHEY and CDR2 is SVGAGI. V dropped 7 bases and J dropped 10 bases, with 17 bases sitting between them.

The J gene is TRBJ1-1, the V gene TRBV25-1; tentative D call: TRBD1 (6 bases). CDR3 size: 16 residues. V was shortened by 1 base and J by 5 bases, with 17 bases between the two germline ends. The germline gives CDR1 MGHDK, CDR2 SYGVNS. In nucleotides, the CDR3 is TGTGCCAGCAGTGAATCGGGGTCACAGGGCCGAACTGAAGCTTTCTTT. This translates into CASSESGSQGRTEAFF. Together with reference TRBV25-1 and TRBJ1-1, the CDR3 gives the full variable domain: EADIYQTPRYLVIGTGKKITLECSQTMGHDKMYWYQQDPGMELHLIHYSYGVNSTEKGDLSSESTVSRIRTEHFPLTLESARPSHTSQYLCASSESGSQGRTEAFFGQGTRLTVV.

The rearrangement links TRBV6-1 to TRBJ2-6; tentatively, D is TRBD1 (6 bases). Between the trimmed V and J ends, which lost 5 bases and 4 bases, there was a span of 9 bases. Germline values: CDR1 MNHNS, CDR2 SASEGT. The length of the CDR3 is 14 residues. The CDR3 sequence: CASSTGSGANVLTF. The CDR3 DNA reads TGTGCCAGCAGTACAGGGTCGGGGGCCAACGTCCTGACTTTC.

This clone was counted once. This chain joins TRBV2 and TRBJ2-5, with D possibly TRBD1 on 6 matching bases. The length of the CDR3 is 13 residues. The V end lost 8 bases, the J end lost 0 bases, and 10 bases lay between the germline ends. CDR1 SNHLY and CDR2 FYNNEI come from the germline V gene. CDR3 loop: CASARQDQETQYF. CDR3 nucleotides: TGTGCCAGCGCCCGACAGGACCAAGAGACCCAGTACTTC.

V is TRBV5-1 and J is TRBJ2-1, with 14 bases lining up with TRBD2. The CDR3 loop spans 16 amino acids. Trimming cost V 4 bases and J 4 bases; bases outside gene matches: 4. Germline loops: CDR1 SGHRS, CDR2 YFSETQ. In DNA, the CDR3 is TGCGCCAGCAGCCCTAGACTAGCGGGGGGGTACAATGAGCAGTTCTTC. It codes for CASSPRLAGGYNEQFF.